Detailed here is one TCR beta chain. The assay was immunoSEQ multiplex PCR, and TCRdb's table has in-frame clones only and misses some. The data show about 10,000 clones, 63% seen once. This CDR3 comprises 14 residues. Germline V CDR1 and CDR2: ENHRY, SYGVKD. V lost 3 bases, J lost 3 bases, and 9 bases lay in between. The record originates from a study of OX40 agonist ivuxolimab in advanced cancers. The sequencing here drew on CD4+ or CD8+ T cells sorted from blood, taken in a trial of the OX40 agonist ivuxolimab. This receptor was obtained from an adult with an advanced solid tumor such as melanoma, head and neck, liver or kidney cancer. The genes are TRBV10-3 and TRBJ2-1; D perhaps matches TRBD1 (5 bases). This CDR3 reads CAISDRDHYNEQFF. CDR3 in DNA: TGTGCCATCAGTGACAGGGATCACTACAATGAGCAGTTCTTC.